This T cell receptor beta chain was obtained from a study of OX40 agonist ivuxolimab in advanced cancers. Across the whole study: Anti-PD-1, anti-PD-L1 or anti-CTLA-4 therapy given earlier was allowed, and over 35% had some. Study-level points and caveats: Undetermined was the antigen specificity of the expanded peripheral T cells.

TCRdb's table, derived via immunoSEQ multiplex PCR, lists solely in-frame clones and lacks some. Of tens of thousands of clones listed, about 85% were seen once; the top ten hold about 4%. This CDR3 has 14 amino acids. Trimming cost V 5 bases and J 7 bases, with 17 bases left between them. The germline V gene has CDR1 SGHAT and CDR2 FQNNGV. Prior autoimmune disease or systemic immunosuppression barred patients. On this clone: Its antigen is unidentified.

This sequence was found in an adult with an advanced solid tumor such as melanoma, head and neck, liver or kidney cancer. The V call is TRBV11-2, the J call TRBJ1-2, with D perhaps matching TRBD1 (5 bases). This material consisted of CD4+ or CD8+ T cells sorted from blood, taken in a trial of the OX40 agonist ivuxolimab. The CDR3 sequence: CASSPQSAGVGYTF. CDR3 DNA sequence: TGTGCCAGCAGCCCCCAATCGGCGGGGGTTGGCTACACCTTC. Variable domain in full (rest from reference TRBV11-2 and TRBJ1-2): EAGVAQSPRYKIIEKRQSVAFWCNPISGHATLYWYQQILGQGPKLLIQFQNNGVVDDSQLPKDRFSAERLKGVDSTLKIQPAKLEDSAVYLCASSPQSAGVGYTFGSGTRLTVV.